Sequencing of this T cell receptor beta chain was carried out in a study of blood T cell repertoires in COVID-19. Generated by immunoSEQ multiplex PCR, the TCRdb table keeps only in-frame clones and is missing some. The table lists approximately 380,000 clones, about 85% of them singletons. Per germline, CDR1 SGDLS and CDR2 YYNGEE. V lost 0 bases and J lost 16; bases outside the gene matches: 5. CDR3 length: 14 amino acids. This sequence joins TRBV9 and TRBJ1-6, with 12 bases aligning to TRBD1. Sequencing was carried out using peripheral blood. The receptor was derived from a woman younger than 30 with acute or convalescent COVID-19. The chain's CDR3 is CASSVERDRGRLHF. The CDR3 coding sequence is TGTGCCAGCAGCGTAGAACGGGACAGGGGGCGTCTCCACTTT.